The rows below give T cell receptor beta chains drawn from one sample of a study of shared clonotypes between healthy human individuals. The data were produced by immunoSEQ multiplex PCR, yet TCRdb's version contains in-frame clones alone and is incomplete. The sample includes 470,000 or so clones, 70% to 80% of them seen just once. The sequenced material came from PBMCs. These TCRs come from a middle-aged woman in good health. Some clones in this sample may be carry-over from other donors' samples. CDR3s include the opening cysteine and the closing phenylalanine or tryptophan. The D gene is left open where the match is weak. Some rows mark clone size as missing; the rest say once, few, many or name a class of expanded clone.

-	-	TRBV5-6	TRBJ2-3	TGTGCCAGCAGCTTGGGATCTAGCACAGATACGCAGTATTTT	CASSLGSSTDTQYF
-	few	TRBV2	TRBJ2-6	TGTGCCAGCAGTGATAATGTGGTCCGTGTCCTGACTTTC	CASSDNVVRVLTF
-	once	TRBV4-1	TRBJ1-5	TGCGCCAGCAGCCGAGACGGAGGATTTGGCAATCAGCCCCAGCATTTT	CASSRDGGFGNQPQHF
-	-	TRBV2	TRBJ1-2	TGTGCCAGCAGCAGGGAGCGACATGGCTACACCTTC	CASSRERHGYTF
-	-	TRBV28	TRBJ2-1	TGTGCCAGCAGCCATCAAATACTAGGCCGCGAGGATGAGCAGTTCTTC	CASSHQILGREDEQFF
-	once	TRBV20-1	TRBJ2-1	TGCAGTGCTAGTCGTAGGCCTGAGCAGTTCTTC	CSASRRPEQFF
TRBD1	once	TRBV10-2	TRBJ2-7	TGCGCCAGCAACCCAGGGGGCCGGTACGAGCAGTACTTC	CASNPGGRYEQYF
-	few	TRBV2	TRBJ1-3	TGTGCCAGCAATCAGGGCTCTGGAAACACCATATATTTT	CASNQGSGNTIYF
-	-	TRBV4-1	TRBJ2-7	TGCGCCAGCAGCCAAGTTGTCGGGATCTACGAGCAGTACTTC	CASSQVVGIYEQYF
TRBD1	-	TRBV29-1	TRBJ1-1	TGCAGCGTTATGGGACAGGGGGCGCGGAGCACTGAAGCTTTCTTT	CSVMGQGARSTEAFF
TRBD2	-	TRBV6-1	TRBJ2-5	TGTGCCAGCACGACTAGCGGGATCCAAGAGACCCAGTACTTC	CASTTSGIQETQYF
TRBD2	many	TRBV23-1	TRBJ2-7	TGCGCCAGCAGTCAATCGAGAGTAGCGGGAGGCCACTCCTACGAGCAGTACTTC	CASSQSRVAGGHSYEQYF
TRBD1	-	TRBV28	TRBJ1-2	TGTGCCAGCAGTTTAGAAGACAGGGGACCGAACTATGGCTACACCTTC	CASSLEDRGPNYGYTF
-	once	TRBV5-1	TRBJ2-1	TGCGCCAGCAGCCTTCGGACGGGGGTGAGAAACAATGAGCAGTTCTTC	CASSLRTGVRNNEQFF
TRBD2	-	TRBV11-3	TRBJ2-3	TGTGCCAGCAGCCCTGGGAGGCCGGGACTAACAGATACGCAGTATTTT	CASSPGRPGLTDTQYF
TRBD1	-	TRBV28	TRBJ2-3	TGTGCCAGCAGAACGAGACAGGGTACTAGCACAGATACGCAGTATTTT	CASRTRQGTSTDTQYF
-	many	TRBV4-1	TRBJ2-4	TGCGCCAGCAGCCAAGATCGGGCGACACGGGCCAAAAACATTCAGTACTTC	CASSQDRATRAKNIQYF
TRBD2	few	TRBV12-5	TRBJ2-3	TGTGCTAGTGGTTTGGGGGCGGGAGTGGGAGATACGCAGTATTTT	CASGLGAGVGDTQYF
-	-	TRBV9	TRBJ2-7	TGTGCCAGCAGCCCAGATAGCTCCTACGAGCAGTACTTC	CASSPDSSYEQYF